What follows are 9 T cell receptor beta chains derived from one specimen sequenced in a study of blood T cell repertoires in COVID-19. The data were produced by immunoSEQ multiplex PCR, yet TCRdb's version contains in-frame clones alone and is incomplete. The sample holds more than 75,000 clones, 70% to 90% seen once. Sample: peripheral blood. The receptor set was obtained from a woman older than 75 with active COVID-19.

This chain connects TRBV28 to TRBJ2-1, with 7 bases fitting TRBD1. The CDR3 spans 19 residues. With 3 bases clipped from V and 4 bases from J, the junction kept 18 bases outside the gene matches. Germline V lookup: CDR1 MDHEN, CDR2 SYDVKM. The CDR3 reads CASSFSTRDRRLGYNEQFF. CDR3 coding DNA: TGTGCCAGCAGTTTTAGTACCCGGGACAGACGACTGGGTTACAATGAGCAGTTCTTC.

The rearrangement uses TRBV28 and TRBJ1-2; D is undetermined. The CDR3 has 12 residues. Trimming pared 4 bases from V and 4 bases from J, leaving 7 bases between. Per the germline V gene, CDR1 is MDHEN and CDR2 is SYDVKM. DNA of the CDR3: TGTGCCAGCAGTTCGGGGAGCTATGGCTACACCTTC. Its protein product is CASSSGSYGYTF.

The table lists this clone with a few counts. This chain's CDR3 is CASSATQGVSGNTIYF. The CDR3 DNA follows: TGTGCCAGCAGCGCGACCCAGGGGGTCTCTGGAAACACCATATATTTT. The chain couples TRBV9 to TRBJ1-3, with TRBD1 matching over 7 bases. Germline values: CDR1 SGDLS, CDR2 YYNGEE. CDR3 length: 16 amino acids. The V and J ends lost 3 bases and 0 bases, in that order; junction bases with no gene match: 6. The full variable domain, in which reference TRBV9 and TRBJ1-3 provide the parts outside the CDR3, is DSGVTQTPKHLITATGQRVTLRCSPRSGDLSVYWYQQSLDQGLQFLIQYYNGEERAKGNILERFSAQQFPDLHSELNLSSLELGDSALYFCASSATQGVSGNTIYFGEGSWLTVV.

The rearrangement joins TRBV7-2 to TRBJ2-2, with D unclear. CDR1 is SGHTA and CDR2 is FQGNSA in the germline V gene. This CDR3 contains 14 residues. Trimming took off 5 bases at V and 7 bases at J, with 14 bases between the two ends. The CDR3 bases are TGTGCCAGCAGCCGGCTCCTAGGCGGCGGGGAGCTGTTTTTT. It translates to CASSRLLGGGELFF. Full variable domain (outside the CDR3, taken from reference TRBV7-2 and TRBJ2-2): GAGVSQSPSNKVTEKGKDVELRCDPISGHTALYWYRQSLGQGLEFLIYFQGNSAPDKSGLPSDRFSAERTGGSVSTLTIQRTQQEDSAVYLCASSRLLGGGELFFGEGSRLTVL.

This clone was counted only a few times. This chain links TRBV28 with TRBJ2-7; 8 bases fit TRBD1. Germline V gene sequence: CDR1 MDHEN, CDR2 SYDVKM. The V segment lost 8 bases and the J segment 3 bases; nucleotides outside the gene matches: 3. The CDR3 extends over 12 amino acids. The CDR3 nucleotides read TGTGCCAGCCGAGACAGGGGCTACGAGCAGTACTTC. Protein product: CASRDRGYEQYF.

CDR3 loop: CASTQDGLAGRVEQYF. CDR3 coding DNA: TGTGCCAGCACTCAAGACGGACTAGCGGGTCGGGTAGAGCAGTACTTC. This sequence joins TRBV6-6 and TRBJ2-7; 11 nucleotides align to TRBD2. The CDR3 loop spans 16 amino acids. Germline lookup yields CDR1 MNHNY and CDR2 SVGAGI (reference sequence). V dropped 7 bases and J dropped 7; count of bases not matched to a gene: 15.

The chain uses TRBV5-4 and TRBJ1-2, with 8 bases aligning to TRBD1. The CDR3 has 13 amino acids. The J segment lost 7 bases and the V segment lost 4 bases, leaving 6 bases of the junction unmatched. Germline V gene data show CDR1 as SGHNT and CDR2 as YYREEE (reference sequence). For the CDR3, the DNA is TGTGCCAGCAGCATGGACAGGGCCACTGGCTACACCTTC. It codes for CASSMDRATGYTF.

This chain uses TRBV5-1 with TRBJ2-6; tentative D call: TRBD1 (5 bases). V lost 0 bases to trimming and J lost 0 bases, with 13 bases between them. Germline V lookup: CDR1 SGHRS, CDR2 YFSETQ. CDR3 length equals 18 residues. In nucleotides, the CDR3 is TGCGCCAGCAGCTTGGAGATGCAGGGAAGCTCTGGGGCCAACGTCCTGACTTTC. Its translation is CASSLEMQGSSGANVLTF. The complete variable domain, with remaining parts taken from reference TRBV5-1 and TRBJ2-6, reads KAGVTQTPRYLIKTRGQQVTLSCSPISGHRSVSWYQQTPGQGLQFLFEYFSETQRNKGNFPGRFSGRQFSNSRSEMNVSTLELGDSALYLCASSLEMQGSSGANVLTFGAGSRLTVL.

The CDR3 bases are TGCGCCAGCAGCCTTCGACTAGCGGCCTACAATGAGCAGTTCTTC. It is translated as CASSLRLAAYNEQFF. The chain couples TRBV4-3 to TRBJ2-1; 9 bases match TRBD2. CDR1 and CDR2 from the germline V gene are LGHNA and YSLEER. Unmatched junction bases numbered 3, after V lost 4 bases and J lost 2 bases. The CDR3 is 15 residues long.